This TCR beta chain was sequenced during a study of CD8 T cells in Susac syndrome. Study information: Patients with Susac syndrome had blood drawn and were at that point therapy-naive, on corticosteroids, or on intravenous immunoglobulin alone.

Concerning this clonotype itself: The antigen is unknown.

Patients with Susac syndrome fulfilled recently defined diagnostic criteria for definite or probable disease. The CDR3 extends over 14 amino acids. CDR1 and CDR2 from the germline V gene are MNHEY and SMNVEV (reference sequence). Trimming pared 3 bases from V and 0 bases from J, leaving 9 bases between. Study outcomes and limitations: In total CD8+ repertoires, 15 to 20 Susac-specific public clones were found, and in CD8+ TEMRA repertoires, about five were found.

RNA, at about 0.45 to 1 ug, was reverse transcribed with random hexamers. The method of amplification for TCR beta CDR3 was immunoSEQ multiplex PCR, covering 54 Vbeta and 13 Jbeta. TCRdb reprocessed the immunoSEQ multiplex PCR reads with MiXCR, giving one entry per CDR3 protein. The table has approximately 80,000 distinct CDR3 sequences, around 94% seen once. The receptor's source is a human donor with Susac syndrome. Sequencing used CD8+ T cells from PBMCs. The chain links TRBV27 to TRBJ2-7, with D perhaps matching TRBD2 (6 bases). Here the CDR3 DNA reads TGTGCCAGCAGTTTCTGGGGGGACTCCTACGAGCAGTACTTC. The encoded protein is CASSFWGDSYEQYF.